The 21 T cell receptor beta chains listed next were all sequenced from one sample in a study of blood T cell repertoires in COVID-19. Clones were read by immunoSEQ multiplex PCR, and TCRdb kept only the in-frame ones, dropping some. The table has about 140,000 clones, roughly 76% seen once. Source material: peripheral blood. These receptors were collected from a woman between 50 and 59 years old with active or convalescent COVID-19.

The chain employs TRBV5-6 and TRBJ2-3; D perhaps matches TRBD2 (6 bases). The ends were cut back, 2 bases at V and 0 bases at J, with 16 bases in the middle. Germline V gene sequence: CDR1 SGHDT, CDR2 YYEEEE. The CDR3 is 17 amino acids. The CDR3 region has the DNA TGTGCCAGCAGCTTAGCGGGTCGGGGCAGGAGCACAGATACGCAGTATTTT. Its translation is CASSLAGRGRSTDTQYF. The variable domain in full, completed from reference TRBV5-6 and TRBJ2-3, reads DAGVTQSPTHLIKTRGQQVTLRCSPKSGHDTVSWYQQALGQGPQFIFQYYEEEERQRGNFPDRFSGHQFPNYSSELNVNALLLGDSALYLCASSLAGRGRSTDTQYFGPGTRLTVL.

The chain links TRBV29-1 to TRBJ1-1; D not certain. The V gene's germline CDR1 is SQVTM and CDR2 ANQGSEA. V lost 2 bases and J 8 bases, leaving 12 bases between the germline ends. This CDR3 is 12 amino acids long. The CDR3 sequence: CSVESGWQEAFF. CDR3 nucleotide sequence: TGCAGCGTTGAATCGGGATGGCAAGAAGCTTTCTTT.

J is TRBJ2-1 and V is TRBV7-3; D uncertain. The CDR3 totals 15 residues. V was clipped by 0 bases and J by 4 bases, with 10 bases between them. Germline V gene data show CDR1 as SGHTA and CDR2 as FQGTGA. The CDR3 nucleotides are TGTGCCAGCAGCTTAACGAATCTACCTTACAATGAGCAGTTCTTC. Encoded protein: CASSLTNLPYNEQFF.

The chain uses TRBV30 and TRBJ2-5, with 8 bases aligning to TRBD2. The CDR3 is 15 amino acids. The trim removed 0 bases at V and 2 bases at J, leaving 5 bases unmatched. Germline V gene lookup returns CDR1 GTSNPN and CDR2 SVGIG (reference sequence). The DNA of the CDR3 is TGTGCCTGGAGTGTTACCCGGGGGGGTCAAGAGACCCAGTACTTC. Amino acid sequence: CAWSVTRGGQETQYF.

This chain connects TRBV6-6 to TRBJ1-4; 7 nucleotides match TRBD1. V lost 5 bases and J lost 6; bases outside the gene matches: 12. Per the germline V gene, CDR1 is MNHNY and CDR2 is SVGAGI (reference sequence). This CDR3 spans 16 amino acids. CDR3: CASSPSLDRVYEKLFF. The CDR3 DNA is TGTGCCAGCAGTCCCTCTTTAGACAGGGTCTATGAAAAACTGTTTTTT.

This chain links TRBV28 with TRBJ1-2, with D possibly TRBD1 on 5 matching bases. The CDR3 contains 12 residues. The germline V gene encodes CDR1 MDHEN and CDR2 SYDVKM. Trimming left V 7 bases short and J 7 bases short, with 13 bases between. Here the CDR3 reads CASTTGLFGYTF. The CDR3 nucleotides are TGTGCCAGCACCACAGGTCTTTTTGGCTACACCTTC.

The chain combines TRBV19 with TRBJ2-7; D not certain. Deletions cut 9 bases from V and 1 base from J, with 16 bases between. The CDR3 is made up of 14 amino acids. The V gene's germline CDR1 is LNHDA and CDR2 SQIVND (reference sequence). The CDR3 spells CASRDATGSYEQYF. The CDR3 nucleotides are TGTGCCAGCCGCGACGCGACTGGATCCTACGAGCAGTACTTC.

The rearrangement uses TRBV29-1 and TRBJ2-7; TRBD1 aligns across 12 bases. The germline gives CDR1 SQVTM, CDR2 ANQGSEA. The CDR3 runs to 14 residues. The J segment lost 7 bases and the V segment lost 6 bases, leaving 10 bases of the junction unmatched. The CDR3 DNA sequence: TGCAGCGTCGTGATCCGGGACAGGGGGCGGGAGCAGTACTTC. Protein product: CSVVIRDRGREQYF.

This rearrangement joins TRBV19 to TRBJ1-5; 10 bases align to TRBD1. The trim removed 0 bases at V and 6 bases at J, leaving 2 bases unmatched. CDR3 length: 15 residues. Germline loops: CDR1 LNHDA, CDR2 SQIVND (reference sequence). The CDR3 nucleotides read TGTGCCAGTAGTATAGACGGGACAGGGGCTCAGCCCCAGCATTTT. Protein sequence: CASSIDGTGAQPQHF. Based on the CDR3 plus reference TRBV19 and TRBJ1-5, the full variable domain is DGGITQSPKYLFRKEGQNVTLSCEQNLNHDAMYWYRQDPGQGLRLIYYSQIVNDFQKGDIAEGYSVSREKKESFPLTVTSAQKNPTAFYLCASSIDGTGAQPQHFGDGTRLSIL.

V usage is TRBV29-1 and J usage is TRBJ2-5, with 10 nucleotides matching TRBD2. Trimming removed 1 base from V and 5 bases from J; junction bases left unmatched: 1. Per germline, CDR1 SQVTM and CDR2 ANQGSEA. This CDR3 is 13 amino acids long. The CDR3 bases are TGCAGCGTTGAAGGGACTAGCGGCGAGACCCAGTACTTC. Its translation: CSVEGTSGETQYF.

The V and J genes are TRBV11-3 and TRBJ2-2; 8 bases agree with TRBD2. V lost 5 bases and J lost 7; bases outside the gene matches: 24. Germline assignment: CDR1 SGHNT and CDR2 YENEEA. The CDR3 is made up of 20 amino acids. CDR3 coding DNA: TGTGCCAGCAGCAACCCCGGGACTATCGGGGGGGGCAGGATTTTCGGGGAGCTGTTTTTT. Protein sequence: CASSNPGTIGGGRIFGELFF.

This rearrangement joins TRBV19 to TRBJ1-3, with TRBD1 identical over 9 bases. V dropped 7 bases and J dropped 0; count of bases not matched to a gene: 13. The CDR3 has 18 residues. CDR1 LNHDA and CDR2 SQIVND come from the germline V gene (reference sequence). CDR3 residues: CASTRGTGRTFSGNTIYF. Written as DNA, the CDR3 is TGTGCCAGTACCCGGGGGACAGGGAGGACTTTCTCTGGAAACACCATATATTTT.

The J gene is TRBJ2-1, the V gene TRBV14; D call uncertain. The CDR3 consists of 12 residues. Germline CDR1 SGHDN, CDR2 FVKESK. Trimming took 1 base from V and 9 from J, leaving 7 bases between them. Here the CDR3 reads CASSQVWAEQFF. The CDR3 DNA follows: TGTGCCAGCAGCCAAGTCTGGGCTGAGCAGTTCTTC.

This sequence joins TRBV6-2 or TRBV6-3 and TRBJ1-1; no definite D call. The length of the CDR3 is 15 residues. Germline CDR1 reads MNHEY; CDR2 reads SVGEGT. V was trimmed by 5 bases and J by 4 bases, leaving 17 bases between them. CDR3: CASSPLGSYATEAFF. CDR3 DNA sequence: TGTGCCAGCAGTCCCCTCGGGAGCTACGCCACTGAAGCTTTCTTT.

V and J are TRBV6-6 and TRBJ2-7; D unclear. Germline CDR1 reads MNHNY; CDR2 reads SVGAGI (reference sequence). The V gene lost 0 bases and the J gene lost 0 bases, with 12 bases spanning the gap. The length of the CDR3 is 16 residues. The CDR3 loop reads CASSYSSSGSSYEQYF. CDR3 in DNA: TGTGCCAGCAGTTACTCGAGTTCCGGGTCCTCCTACGAGCAGTACTTC.

The table lists this clone with a few counts. The V and J genes are TRBV27 and TRBJ2-2; D perhaps matches TRBD2 (6 bases). The germline V and J ends were trimmed by 2 bases and 7 bases, with 17 bases remaining between them. The CDR3 has 16 residues. CDR1 is MNHEY and CDR2 is SMNVEV in the germline V gene (reference sequence). CDR3 nucleotides: TGTGCCAGCAGTTTAGTTGGGGCTAGCGAGATCGGGGAGCTGTTTTTT. Its translation is CASSLVGASEIGELFF.

V is TRBV28 and J is TRBJ2-3, with D possibly being TRBD1 (6 bases). This CDR3 spans 11 amino acids. Between the trimmed V and J ends, which lost 6 bases and 14 bases, there was a span of 15 bases. The germline V gene has CDR1 MDHEN and CDR2 SYDVKM. The CDR3: CASSIGQGTYF. The CDR3 region has the DNA TGTGCCAGCAGCATCGGGCAGGGGACGTATTTT. The whole variable domain, remainder taken from reference TRBV28 and TRBJ2-3, is DVKVTQSSRYLVKRTGEKVFLECVQDMDHENMFWYRQDPGLGLRLIYFSYDVKMKEKGDIPEGYSVSREKKERFSLILESASTNQTSMYLCASSIGQGTYFGPGTRLTVL.

The chain uses TRBV28 and TRBJ2-2; D is unresolved. The CDR3 runs 12 residues. Trimming cost V 3 bases and J 7 bases, with 6 bases left between them. Looked up from germline, CDR1 is MDHEN and CDR2 is SYDVKM. The CDR3 region is CASSFLNGELFF. The CDR3 bases are TGTGCCAGCAGTTTCTTAAACGGGGAGCTGTTTTTT.

Here the CDR3 reads CASTPNCEYF. CDR3 DNA: TGTGCCAGCACCCCAAATTGCGAGTACTTC. This sequence joins TRBV21-1 and TRBJ2-7; TRBD2 is taken as the D call from the table, unchecked against the DNA. TRBV21-1 has pseudogene status. This CDR3 region has 10 residues.

This clone was recorded once. The chain carries TRBV19 and TRBJ2-1; D is unresolved. The CDR3 has 11 amino acids. CDR1 and CDR2 from the germline V gene are LNHDA and SQIVND (reference sequence). Trimming cost V 8 bases and J 1 base, with 3 bases left between them. CDR3 sequence: CASRSYNEQFF. The CDR3 DNA is TGTGCCAGTCGGTCCTACAATGAGCAGTTCTTC.

V gene TRBV20-1 combines with J gene TRBJ1-1; D is unresolved. The CDR3 runs to 11 residues. Germline loops: CDR1 DFQATT, CDR2 SNEGSKA (reference sequence). V was clipped by 2 bases and J by 8 bases, with 9 bases between them. Here the CDR3 reads CSARYGPEAFF. The CDR3 DNA is TGCAGTGCTAGATATGGCCCCGAAGCTTTCTTT.